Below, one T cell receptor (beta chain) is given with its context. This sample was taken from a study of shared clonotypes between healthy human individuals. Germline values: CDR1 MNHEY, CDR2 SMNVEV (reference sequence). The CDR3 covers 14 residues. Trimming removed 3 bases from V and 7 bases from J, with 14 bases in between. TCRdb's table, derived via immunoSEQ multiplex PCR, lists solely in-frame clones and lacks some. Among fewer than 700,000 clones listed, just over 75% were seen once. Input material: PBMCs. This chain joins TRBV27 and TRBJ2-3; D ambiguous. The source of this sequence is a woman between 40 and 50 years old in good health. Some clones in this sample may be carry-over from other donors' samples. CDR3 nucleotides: TGTGCCAGCAGTTTCCCCGACCAAGCGTATACGCAGTATTTT. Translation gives CASSFPDQAYTQYF.